This TCR beta chain comes out of a study of blood T cells in healthy people across ages. For the second PCR, which ran for about 6 to 11 cycles, a sample-barcoded 5' primer and a J-beta primer mix were used. One entry per CDR3 protein results from TCRdb running MiXCR on the 5' RACE reads. The table records a few hundred thousand distinct CDR3 sequences, roughly a quarter of them present only once. Notes on the study in general: Investigators viewed diversity estimates from one million T cells as underestimates, the study reported.

Each sample gave at least 6.5 million isolated PBMCs. As to this clonotype: Its target is not known.

The data also belong to a second study, concerning T cells of mothers and their children. From that report: Donors comprised three healthy Caucasian mothers plus their six children. Each child gave 2.5 million to 3.5 million TCR beta CDR3 reads (each mother, over 9 million).

The sample consisted of blood. This clonotype originated in a boy aged 2 to 10 in good health.

The DNA for the CDR3 is TGTGCCAGCAGCTTACCGGGACAGGGAGGTATCGGGGAGCTGTTTTTT. Its translation is CASSLPGQGGIGELFF. The chain has TRBV7-2 and TRBJ2-2, with 9 bases aligning to TRBD1. Germline CDR1 SGHTA, CDR2 FQGNSA. The CDR3 spans 16 residues. Trimming cost V 2 bases and J 7 bases; bases outside gene matches: 8.